Following are 22 T cell receptor beta chains from one sample sequenced in a study of T-cell reconstitution after alpha-beta-depleted transplantation in children. Unique molecular identifiers were incorporated during preparation of the TCRbeta library. TCRdb re-derived calls from the PCR reads in MiXCR, one entry per CDR3 protein. The sample lists hundreds of thousands of distinct CDR3 sequences; around 7.8% were seen once. This material consisted of PBMCs, mostly from graft donor cells, taken 180 days after TCRalphabeta/CD19-depleted stem cell transplant. Source of these receptors: a male patient aged 10-17 years who had a stem cell transplant for acute lymphoblastic leukemia, so the T cells may come from the graft donor.

This clonotype was seen only a few times. This chain links TRBV7-6 with TRBJ2-7; 10 nucleotides line up with TRBD1. The CDR3 runs 16 residues. In germline, CDR1 is SGHVS, CDR2 FNYEAQ. Losses at the gene ends were 4 bases for V and 4 bases for J; bases not matched to a gene: 10. CDR3 DNA: TGTGCCAGCAGCTCCCTAACCGGGACAGGGGCGTACGAGCAGTACTTC. Translating it yields CASSSLTGTGAYEQYF.

The V call is TRBV2, the J call TRBJ2-1; tentatively, D is TRBD2 (5 bases). This CDR3 has 15 residues. Trimming shortened V by 8 bases and J by 4 bases, and 18 bases separated the two germline ends. CDR1 and CDR2 from the germline V gene are SNHLY and FYNNEI. CDR3 loop: CASGPFEGGYNEQFF. The CDR3 bases are TGTGCCAGCGGTCCATTTGAGGGCGGATACAATGAGCAGTTCTTC.

This clonotype appeared many times. CDR3 in amino acids: CASGDGEQYF. DNA of the CDR3: TGTGCCAGCGGGGACGGCGAGCAGTACTTC. This chain joins TRBV9 and TRBJ2-7; either TRBD1 or TRBD2 may fit D (5 bases each). Germline lookup yields CDR1 SGDLS and CDR2 YYNGEE. Deletions cut 7 bases from V and 6 bases from J, with 8 bases between. The CDR3 runs to 10 residues.

This clonotype was seen a handful of times. The V call is TRBV7-8, the J call TRBJ1-4, with no clear D. The CDR3 runs 13 residues. From germline, CDR1 is SGHVS and CDR2 FQNEAQ. V was shortened by 2 bases and J by 8 bases, with 9 bases between the two germline ends. CDR3 sequence: CASSLMGGEKLFF. CDR3 nucleotides: TGTGCCAGCAGCTTAATGGGAGGGGAAAAACTGTTTTTT. The variable domain in full, completed from reference TRBV7-8 and TRBJ1-4, reads GAGVSQSPRYKVAKRGQDVALRCDPISGHVSLFWYQQALGQGPEFLTYFQNEAQLDKSGLPSDRFFAERPEGSVSTLKIQRTQQEDSAVYLCASSLMGGEKLFFGSGTQLSVL.

In its sample, this clonotype was seen many times. This chain links TRBV4-2 with TRBJ2-2, with 9 bases that match TRBD1. The J segment lost 7 bases and the V segment lost 0 bases, leaving 9 bases of the junction unmatched. Germline V gene data show CDR1 as LGHNA and CDR2 as YNFKEQ. CDR3 length: 17 residues. The CDR3 nucleotides read TGTGCCAGCAGCCAAGATGGGAACAGGGGGCTAAACGGGGAGCTGTTTTTT. Translating gives CASSQDGNRGLNGELFF.

There are many counts of this clonotype. The chain couples TRBV29-1 to TRBJ2-3; D not resolved. V lost 4 bases and J lost 5, with 10 bases in between. Germline V gives CDR1 SQVTM, CDR2 ANQGSEA. This CDR3 region has 12 residues. CDR3 bases: TGCAGCGTTGGTGATTACGGAGATACGCAGTATTTT. Protein sequence: CSVGDYGDTQYF.

This clonotype appeared many times. The chain has TRBV5-1 and TRBJ2-3; 7 bases fit TRBD1. CDR1 and CDR2 (germline): SGHRS, YFSETQ. This CDR3 comprises 15 residues. The junction had 5 bases not matched to a gene; V was cut back by 0 bases and J by 4 bases. The CDR3 protein is CASSLGQGGADTQYF. CDR3 DNA sequence: TGCGCCAGCAGCTTGGGACAGGGTGGAGCAGATACGCAGTATTTT.

This clonotype showed up many times. The chain couples TRBV11-3 to TRBJ2-1; 9 nucleotides agree with TRBD2. The CDR3 has 17 amino acids. Germline V lookup: CDR1 SGHNT, CDR2 YENEEA. Unmatched junction bases numbered 18, after V lost 4 bases and J lost 11 bases. This CDR3 reads CASSSNPIGTSPPKQFF. The CDR3 nucleotides read TGTGCCAGCAGCTCCAACCCCATCGGGACTAGCCCCCCTAAGCAGTTCTTC.

To note about this clonotype: A read error may explain this, as a much larger clone is one base away. The chain links TRBV12-3 or TRBV12-4 to TRBJ2-5; the D call may be TRBD1 or TRBD2 (5 bases each). The CDR3 extends over 14 amino acids. The CDR3 region has the DNA TGTGCCACCAGTTTGGGGGACCTAGAGGAGACCCAGTACTTC. Residues: CATSLGDLEETQYF.

At least ten counts were recorded for this clonotype. This rearrangement joins TRBV28 to TRBJ2-3, with 8 nucleotides matching TRBD1. This CDR3 is 15 amino acids long. Germline V gives CDR1 MDHEN, CDR2 SYDVKM. The V gene end was trimmed by 6 bases and the J gene end by 5 bases; junction bases not matched to a gene: 10. For the CDR3, the DNA is TGTGCCAGCAGGGTAGGGGGACAGGCGGGAGATACGCAGTATTTT. Translated, it gives CASRVGGQAGDTQYF.

In its sample, this clonotype was seen many times. This sequence joins TRBV3-1 and TRBJ2-3, with D uncertain. Trimming stripped 3 bases from V and 3 bases from J, with 10 bases between. CDR3 length: 14 amino acids. Germline values: CDR1 LGHDT, CDR2 YNNKEL (reference sequence). The CDR3 sequence is CASSHGVGTDTQYF. CDR3 nucleotide sequence: TGTGCCAGCAGCCACGGAGTAGGAACAGATACGCAGTATTTT.

There are many counts of this clonotype. The J gene is TRBJ1-1, the V gene TRBV20-1, with D hard to call. The CDR3 contains 12 residues. Germline CDR1 DFQATT, CDR2 SNEGSKA (reference sequence). Deletions cut 5 bases from V and 6 bases from J, with 13 bases between. The CDR3 DNA sequence: TGCAGTGCTCCCAGGTACGGGGCTGAAGCTTTCTTT. Residues: CSAPRYGAEAFF.

This clonotype was counted many times. The chain uses TRBV4-3 and TRBJ2-2, with D perhaps matching TRBD1 (6 bases). Trimming shortened V by 3 bases and J by 6 bases, and 17 bases separated the two germline ends. The CDR3 is 16 amino acids. Per germline, CDR1 LGHNA and CDR2 YSLEER. The CDR3 DNA reads as TGCGCCAGCAGCCATACAGGGTCCAGTCTGGCCGGGGAGCTGTTTTTT. This translates into CASSHTGSSLAGELFF.

This clonotype showed up many times. The rearrangement joins TRBV9 to TRBJ2-2; unclear D gene. The CDR3 has 14 amino acids. V shed 0 bases and J shed 5 bases, with 8 bases lying between them. Germline V gene sequence: CDR1 SGDLS, CDR2 YYNGEE. This CDR3 reads CASSVGGRTGELFF. The CDR3 coding sequence is TGTGCCAGCAGCGTAGGAGGCAGGACCGGGGAGCTGTTTTTT.

V and J are TRBV12-3 or TRBV12-4 and TRBJ1-1, with a weak D call TRBD1 (5 bases). The CDR3 is made up of 13 amino acids. Trimming removed 3 bases at V and 6 bases at J, with 11 bases between. The CDR3 sequence is CASSLRGRSEAFF. The CDR3 DNA is TGTGCCAGCAGTTTGCGGGGCCGTTCTGAAGCTTTCTTT.

In this sample, this clonotype turned up many times. This chain connects TRBV29-1 to TRBJ2-1; the D gene is possibly TRBD1 (5 bases). The CDR3 spans 14 residues. From germline, CDR1 is SQVTM and CDR2 ANQGSEA. The ends were cut back, 7 bases at V and 3 bases at J, with 16 bases in the middle. This CDR3 is CSAEQGAGYNEQFF. The CDR3 DNA follows: TGCAGCGCTGAGCAAGGGGCAGGCTACAATGAGCAGTTCTTC.

Many counts were recorded for this clonotype. DNA for the CDR3: TGTGCCAGCAAAGCTGGGGGGTACTACACCTTC. Amino acids: CASKAGGYYTF. This chain connects TRBV6-5 to TRBJ1-2; weak D call: TRBD1 (5 bases). The CDR3 spans 11 residues. The germline CDR1 and CDR2 sequences are MNHEY and SVGAGI. With 7 bases removed from V and 10 bases from J, the gap between germline ends came to 13 bases.

This clonotype was seen repeatedly, ten times or more. The rearrangement uses TRBV12-3 or TRBV12-4 and TRBJ2-7; D perhaps matches TRBD2 (6 bases). V shed 3 bases and J shed 7 bases, with 16 bases lying between them. The CDR3 runs 14 residues. In nucleotides, the CDR3 is TGTGCCAGCAGTTTCCATGGGTTCGGAGGGGAGCAGTACTTC. As protein: CASSFHGFGGEQYF.

This clonotype showed up many times. The DNA of the CDR3 is TGCGCCAGCAGCCTACGACAGGGGGATCAGCCCCAGCATTTT. It specifies CASSLRQGDQPQHF. The chain employs TRBV5-1 and TRBJ1-5; the match to TRBD1 covers 9 bases. V dropped 4 bases and J dropped 5; count of bases not matched to a gene: 4. Germline assignment: CDR1 SGHRS and CDR2 YFSETQ. This CDR3 comprises 14 residues.

This clonotype has ten or more counts. The V and J genes are TRBV24-1 and TRBJ2-1; D ambiguous. V lost 0 bases to trimming and J lost 0 bases, with 5 bases between them. The germline CDR1 and CDR2 sequences are KGHDR and SFDVKD. The CDR3 spans 15 residues. Here the CDR3 reads CATSDLPSSYNEQFF. CDR3 DNA sequence: TGTGCCACCAGTGATTTGCCCAGCTCCTACAATGAGCAGTTCTTC.

This clonotype has a count of ten or more. J is TRBJ2-1 and V is TRBV18; 8 bases agree with TRBD2. The CDR3 length is 16 residues. The trim removed 5 bases at V and 0 bases at J, leaving 6 bases unmatched. The germline CDR1 and CDR2 sequences are KGHSH and LQKENI. The CDR3 bases are TGTGCCAGCTCATCCCAAGCGGGAGTCTCCTACAATGAGCAGTTCTTC. Translating it yields CASSSQAGVSYNEQFF. Supplemented by reference TRBV18 and TRBJ2-1, the full variable domain reads NAGVMQNPRHLVRRRGQEARLRCSPMKGHSHVYWYRQLPEEGLKFMVYLQKENIIDESGMPKERFSAEFPKEGPSILRIQQVVRGDSAAYFCASSSQAGVSYNEQFFGPGTRLTVL.

In this sample, this clonotype turned up many times. The chain is built from TRBV10-3 and TRBJ2-2; D is ambiguous. This CDR3 comprises 12 residues. The ends were cut back, 6 bases at V and 4 bases at J, with 6 bases in the middle. From germline, CDR1 is ENHRY and CDR2 SYGVKD. CDR3 coding DNA: TGTGCCATCAGGGTAGGCACCGGGGAGCTGTTTTTT. Translation: CAIRVGTGELFF.